This TCR beta chain comes out of a study of T cells in localized non-small cell lung cancer. Findings of the study overall: A median about 54 of the top 100 tumor clones appeared in adjacent lung. Among the tissues sampled, uninvolved adjacent lung had the highest T cell clonality, above tumor. Heterogeneity is still possible, as just one tumor region was sequenced.

Comments on this clone: Its specificity is unknown.

The method was immunoSEQ multiplex PCR; TCRdb's version includes in-frame clones alone and lacks a portion of them. The data hold tens of thousands of clones, with approximately 86% observed a single time. The CDR3 totals 14 residues. V was trimmed by 4 bases and J by 9 bases, leaving 16 bases between them. CDR1 and CDR2 from the germline V gene are LNHDA and SQIVND (reference sequence). V is TRBV19 and J is TRBJ1-5, with a possible D match to TRBD1 (6 bases). Sequencing used PBMCs, obtained before any cancer treatment. The receptor comes from a man aged 40 to 75 with stage II squamous cell lung carcinoma. Here the CDR3 reads CASSKGTLRRPQHF. The DNA of the CDR3 is TGTGCCAGTAGTAAGGGGACACTCCGGAGGCCCCAGCATTTT.